This T cell receptor beta chain was recorded in a study of vaccination and CD4 T cells after COVID-19. About the research overall: A CEFX pool, an HIV-1 Nef pool, or no peptide went to control cultures.

The study sequenced cultured CD4+ T cell DNA using the Oncomine TCR Beta short-read assay. One entry per CDR3 protein results from TCRdb running MiXCR on the PCR reads. Counted here are about 8,500 distinct CDR3 sequences, 59% occurring once; the ten biggest clones make up roughly 24%. This clonotype was seen only a few times. The antigen remains undetermined. The treatment: approximately 10-day PBMC culture with coronavirus spike peptide pools or control peptides (ViraFEST assay). Cell culture was performed with roughly 2 million PBMCs per well in the presence of 8.5 to 10 IU/ml IL-2 and 10 ug/ml peptide pools. Source material: CD4+ T cells from blood, cultured in vitro. This clonotype originated in a human donor who had recovered from COVID-19.

The CDR3, as DNA: TGTGCCAGTAGTGGTGGACAAGAGACCCAGTACTTC. It specifies CASSGGQETQYF. This chain connects TRBV19 to TRBJ2-5; unclear D gene. V lost 5 bases to trimming and J lost 2 bases, with 6 bases between them. Per germline, CDR1 LNHDA and CDR2 SQIVND (reference sequence). The CDR3 runs to 12 residues.